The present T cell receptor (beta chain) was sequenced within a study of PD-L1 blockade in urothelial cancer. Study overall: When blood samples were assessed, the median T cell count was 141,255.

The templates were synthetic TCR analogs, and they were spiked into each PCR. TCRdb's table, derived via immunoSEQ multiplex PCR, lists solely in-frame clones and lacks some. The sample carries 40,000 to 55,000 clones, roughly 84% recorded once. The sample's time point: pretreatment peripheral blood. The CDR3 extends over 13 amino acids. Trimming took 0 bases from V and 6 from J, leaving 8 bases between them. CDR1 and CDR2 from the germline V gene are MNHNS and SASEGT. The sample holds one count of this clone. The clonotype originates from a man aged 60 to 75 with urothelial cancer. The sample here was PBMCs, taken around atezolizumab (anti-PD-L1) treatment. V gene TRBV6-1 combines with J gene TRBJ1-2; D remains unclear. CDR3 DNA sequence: TGTGCCAGCAGTGAAGCAAGAGTTGATGGCTACACCTTC. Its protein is CASSEARVDGYTF.